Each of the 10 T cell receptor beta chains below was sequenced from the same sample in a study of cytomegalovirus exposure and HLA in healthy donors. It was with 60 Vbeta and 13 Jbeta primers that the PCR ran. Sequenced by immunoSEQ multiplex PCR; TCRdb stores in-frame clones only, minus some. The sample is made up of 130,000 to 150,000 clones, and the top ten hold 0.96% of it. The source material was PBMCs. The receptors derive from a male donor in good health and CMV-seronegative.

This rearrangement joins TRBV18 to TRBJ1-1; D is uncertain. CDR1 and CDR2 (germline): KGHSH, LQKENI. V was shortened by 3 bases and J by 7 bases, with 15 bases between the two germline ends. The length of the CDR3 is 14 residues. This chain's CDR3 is CASSPLTQGGEAFF. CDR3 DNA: TGTGCCAGCTCACCTCTTACACAAGGCGGTGAAGCTTTCTTT.

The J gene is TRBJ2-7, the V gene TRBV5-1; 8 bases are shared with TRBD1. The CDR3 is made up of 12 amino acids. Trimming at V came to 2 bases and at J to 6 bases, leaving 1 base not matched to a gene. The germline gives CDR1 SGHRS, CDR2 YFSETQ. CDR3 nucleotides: TGCGCCAGCAGCTTAACAGGGGGCGAGCAGTACTTC. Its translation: CASSLTGGEQYF.

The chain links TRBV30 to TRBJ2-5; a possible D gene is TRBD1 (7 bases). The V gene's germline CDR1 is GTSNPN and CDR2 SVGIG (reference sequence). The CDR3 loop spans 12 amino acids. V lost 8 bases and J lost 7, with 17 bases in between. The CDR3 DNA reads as TGTGCCGGGCGGGACAGCCGGGCGACCCAGTACTTC. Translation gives CAGRDSRATQYF.

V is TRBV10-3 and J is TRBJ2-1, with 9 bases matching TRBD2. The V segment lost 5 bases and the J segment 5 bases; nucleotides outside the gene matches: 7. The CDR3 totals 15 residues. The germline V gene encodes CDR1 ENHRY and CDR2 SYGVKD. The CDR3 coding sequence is TGTGCCATCAGTTTTCTGGCTAGCGGGGACAATGAGCAGTTCTTC. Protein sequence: CAISFLASGDNEQFF.

The CDR3 DNA is TGTGCCAGCAGCCTCGGACAGACCCTCAATCAGCCCCAGCATTTT. Translation gives CASSLGQTLNQPQHF. This chain connects TRBV7-6 to TRBJ1-5, with D possibly matching TRBD1 (6 bases). Trimming stripped 5 bases from V and 3 bases from J, with 14 bases between. The CDR3 loop spans 15 amino acids. The germline V gene has CDR1 SGHVS and CDR2 FNYEAQ.

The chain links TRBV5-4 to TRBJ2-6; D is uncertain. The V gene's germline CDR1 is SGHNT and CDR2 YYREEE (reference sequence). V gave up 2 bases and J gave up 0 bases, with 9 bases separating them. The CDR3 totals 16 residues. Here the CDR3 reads CASSFARSSGANVLTF. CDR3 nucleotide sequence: TGTGCCAGCAGCTTTGCGAGGAGCTCTGGGGCCAACGTCCTGACTTTC. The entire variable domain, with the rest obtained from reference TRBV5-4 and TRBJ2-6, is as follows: ETGVTQSPTHLIKTRGQQVTLRCSSQSGHNTVSWYQQALGQGPQFIFQYYREEENGRGNFPPRFSGLQFPNYSSELNVNALELDDSALYLCASSFARSSGANVLTFGAGSRLTVL.

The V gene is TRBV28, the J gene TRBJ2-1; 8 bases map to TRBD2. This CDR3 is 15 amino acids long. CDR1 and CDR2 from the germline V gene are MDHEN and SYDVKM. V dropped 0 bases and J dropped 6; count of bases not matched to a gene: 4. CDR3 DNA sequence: TGTGCCAGCAGTTTATGGGGGGGGACTAGCAATGAGCAGTTCTTC. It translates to CASSLWGGTSNEQFF.

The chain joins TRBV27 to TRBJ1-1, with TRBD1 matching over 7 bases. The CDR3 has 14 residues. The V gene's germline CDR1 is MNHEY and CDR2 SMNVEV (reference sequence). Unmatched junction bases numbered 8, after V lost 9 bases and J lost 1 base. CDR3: CASTRQGANTEAFF. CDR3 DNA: TGTGCCAGTACGAGACAGGGCGCGAACACTGAAGCTTTCTTT.

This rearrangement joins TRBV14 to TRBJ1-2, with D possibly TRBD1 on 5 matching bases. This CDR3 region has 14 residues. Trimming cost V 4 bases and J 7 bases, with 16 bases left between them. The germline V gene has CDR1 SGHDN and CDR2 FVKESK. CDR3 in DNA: TGTGCCAGCAGCCGAAGCGGGGCCTCCGGTGGCTACACCTTC. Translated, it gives CASSRSGASGGYTF.

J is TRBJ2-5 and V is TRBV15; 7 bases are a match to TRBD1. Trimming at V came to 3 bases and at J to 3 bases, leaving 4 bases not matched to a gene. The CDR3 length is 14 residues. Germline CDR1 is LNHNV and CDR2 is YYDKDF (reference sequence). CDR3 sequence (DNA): TGTGCCACCAGCAGTAGACAGGGAGAAGAGACCCAGTACTTC. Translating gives CATSSRQGEETQYF.